This TCR beta chain was sequenced in a study of T cell responses to AZD1222 COVID-19 vaccine. Study outcomes and limitations: A mostly white British donor set with more females was recruited, and clonal diversity was possibly underestimated. Seropositive at baseline were only a handful of AZD1222 recipients.

This clone was seen only once. Its antigen is still unknown. Profiling relied on immunoSEQ multiplex PCR, and the TCRdb table lists in-frame clones only, not all of them. Among about 97,000 clones listed, approximately 91% were seen once. From germline, CDR1 is SGHNT and CDR2 YYREEE (reference sequence). The CDR3 is 16 residues long. Deletions cut 0 bases from V and 4 bases from J, with 14 bases between. The input for sequencing was peripheral blood, taken on day 0 of AZD1222 vaccination. The chain recombines TRBV5-4 with TRBJ1-3; no clear D gene. The TCR was taken from an adult in good health. Here the CDR3 reads CASSLGRGGNGNTIYF. The CDR3 DNA is TGTGCCAGCAGCTTGGGACGAGGAGGGAACGGAAACACCATATATTTT.